This T cell receptor (beta chain) was identified in a study of blood T cell repertoires in COVID-19 (dated by TCRdb to 2020 to 2022). A note on the overall study: Samples covering the acute and convalescent phases of COVID-19 were provided by collaborators in the United States, Italy and Spain. The material from the prospective study consisted of cDNA or gDNA derived from T cells, B-cell-depleted T cells, or PBMCs. Deeply sampled blood TCRbeta repertoires from subjects exposed to, actively infected with, or recovered from COVID-19 were included in the dataset. A freely available public database, intended as a resource for researchers studying the immune response to SARS-CoV-2, is where the repertoires were released. The samples were drawn from the first 160 participants of the ongoing ImmuneRACE study and from over 950 subjects provided by 6 global collaborators. Nearly every sample came with metadata listing a de-identified subject ID, COVID-19 status, age in years and sex. HLA class I and class II types, where available, came from metadata supplied by the sample provider rather than from assay-based typing.

One collaborating source in Seattle enrolled patients during active infection and followed them longitudinally through the course of disease. Whole blood was collected in K2EDTA tubes by collaborating institutions according to the institutions' own protocols. For TCRbeta analysis, collaborators shipped samples in one of three forms: frozen whole blood, isolated PBMCs, or DNA extracted from either of those sample types. The CDR3 contains 17 residues, cysteine and phenylalanine counted. The read is trimmed to its CDR3 DNA, 51 bases read in frame from base 1. From a lookup of the germline V gene (reference sequence), CDR1 and CDR2 are LGHDT and YNNKEL. The V end gives up 0 bases and the J end 13 bases, leaving 19 bases in the junction not matched to a gene. Concerning this clone itself: Its binding antigen is unknown. No base qualities exist here, and no much larger clone lies one base off it.

TCRbeta CDR3 regions were amplified from genomic DNA using the immunoSEQ Assay, a bias-controlled multiplex PCR. In the paper's pipeline: Within the assay, amplification of reference gene primers was used to estimate how many nucleated cells each sample contained. To quantify the absolute abundance of each unique TCRbeta CDR3 rearrangement, sequence reads were collapsed and filtered. For each sample, productive Simpson clonality was calculated as the square root of Simpson's diversity index over productive rearrangements. TCRdb took over this immuneACCESS table, retaining in-frame rearrangements with V and J assigned. Such tables are incomplete; in checked studies, under half of the missing clones stem from an unresolved V gene, and the remainder is unexplained. V and J calls and clone size are those listed in that table; D and trimming were worked out from the DNA. The sample includes some 300,000 clones, with about nine tenths observed a single time. The ten largest clones add up to approximately 6.5% of the sample.

Paper-wide results and their limitations: The amount of clinical and demographic metadata varied by source and participant and was provided uncurated.

Recombination joined TRBV3-1 (or the pseudogene TRBV3-2) with TRBJ1-2; 8 central bases correspond to TRBD1. Input material: peripheral blood. The sequence came from a woman aged 45-59 years with COVID-19, enrolled during active disease. CDR3 reads: CASSQDFLTGQGGRATF. The DNA sequence follows: TGTGCCAGCAGCCAAGATTTTCTTACAGGACAGGGTGGAAGGGCCACCTTC.